This T cell receptor beta chain was captured in a study of blood T cells in healthy people across ages. For the second PCR, which ran for roughly 6 to 11 cycles, a sample-barcoded 5' primer and a J-beta primer mix were used. A tag from a template-switch adaptor with 12 random nucleotides marked each cDNA molecule. At least 2.5 million CDR3-containing paired-end reads were obtained per sample. TCRdb recomputed calls from the 5' RACE reads with MiXCR, one row per CDR3 protein. This table holds 700,000 to 800,000 distinct CDR3 sequences, roughly 41% found once. As regards this clonotype: The germline gene is not matched at one end of the junction; a read error may be the cause.

The germline gives CDR1 KGHSH, CDR2 LQKENI. The CDR3 length is 15 residues. Drawn from each donor were roughly 9.4 milliliters of peripheral blood. The TCR originated in a woman aged 60 to 75 in good health. The chain recombines TRBV18 with TRBJ2-3, with D uncertain. The sequenced material came from blood. The CDR3 DNA is TGTGCCAGCTCACCATCCACACCGTCCACAGATGCGCAGTATTTT. Translating gives CASSPSTPSTDAQYF.